This T cell receptor (beta chain) was captured by sequencing in a study of OX40 agonist ivuxolimab in advanced cancers. The overall study: The study gave patients intravenous ivuxolimab at 0.01 to 10 mg/kg every 2 weeks. Partial responses were observed in three patients, of whom one had hepatocellular carcinoma and two had cutaneous melanoma.

Germline CDR1 is MNHEY and CDR2 is SMNVEV (reference sequence). The CDR3 covers 13 residues. V was pared by 2 bases and J by 6 bases, with 11 bases between. Repertoires were generated with immunoSEQ multiplex PCR, while TCRdb's copy carries only in-frame clones and drops some. The sample shows tens of thousands of clones, 70% to 90% of them seen only once. The sequence was obtained from an adult with an advanced solid tumor such as melanoma, head and neck, liver or kidney cancer. The V and J genes are TRBV27 and TRBJ2-7; D is possibly TRBD1 (5 bases). The starting material was CD4+ or CD8+ T cells sorted from blood, obtained in a trial of the OX40 agonist ivuxolimab. The DNA for the CDR3 is TGTGCCAGCAGTTTAGGCAGGGCCTCCGAGCAGTACTTC. This codes for CASSLGRASEQYF.